This is a list of T cell receptor beta chains from one sample in a study of blood T cell repertoires in COVID-19. Here immunoSEQ multiplex PCR was the method, and the copy in TCRdb shows in-frame clones only, minus some. The table shows fewer than 120,000 clones, with just over 75% occurring only once. The sequencing input was peripheral blood. Receptors originate from a woman aged 80 or over with acute or convalescent COVID-19. CDR3s include the opening cysteine and the closing phenylalanine or tryptophan. A D gene is named only where the DNA matches it firmly. Some rows have no size entry. The others give once, few or many, or a class for an expanded clone.

>13|TRBV19|TRBJ2-3|-|-
CASSRRETDTQYF
TGTGCCAGTAGTAGGAGGGAGACAGATACGCAGTATTTT
>15|TRBV6-1|TRBJ2-4|-|TRBD1
CASREGGLAKNIQYF
TGTGCCAGCAGGGAAGGGGGCTTAGCCAAAAACATTCAGTACTTC
>12|TRBV3-1/TRBV3-2|TRBJ2-1|-|-
CASSQSENEQFF
TGTGCCAGCAGCCAGTCCGAGAATGAGCAGTTCTTC
>15|TRBV5-1|TRBJ2-3|-|TRBD2
CASGETSGMTDTQYF
TGCGCCAGCGGGGAGACTAGCGGGATGACAGATACGCAGTATTTT
>18|TRBV4-2|TRBJ2-1|-|TRBD2
CASSQGTSGRSSYNEQFF
TGTGCCAGCAGCCAAGGGACTAGCGGGCGTAGCTCCTACAATGAGCAGTTCTTC
>14|TRBV6-2/TRBV6-3|TRBJ2-7|-|TRBD2
CASSGTSGGYEQYF
TGTGCCAGCAGTGGGACTAGCGGGGGCTACGAGCAGTACTTC
>13|TRBV11-3|TRBJ2-7|once|TRBD1
CASSHGQGYEQYF
TGTGCCAGCAGCCACGGACAGGGCTACGAGCAGTACTTC
>13|TRBV2|TRBJ1-2|few|-
CASSESGGHGYTF
TGTGCCAGCAGTGAATCCGGGGGGCATGGCTACACCTTC
>15|TRBV29-1|TRBJ2-5|few|TRBD2
CSVGKSGRSGETQYF
TGCAGCGTTGGGAAGAGCGGGAGGTCCGGTGAGACCCAGTACTTC
>14|TRBV7-2|TRBJ2-7|-|-
CASSPRGGGYEQYF
TGTGCCAGCAGCCCCCGCGGGGGCGGATACGAGCAGTACTTC
>14|TRBV19|TRBJ1-5|-|TRBD1
CASATGGSNQPQHF
TGTGCCAGTGCAACAGGGGGGAGCAATCAGCCCCAGCATTTT
>14|TRBV10-2|TRBJ2-7|-|TRBD1
CASSFKDRGYEQYF
TGCGCCAGCAGTTTTAAGGACAGGGGCTACGAGCAGTACTTC
>14|TRBV19|TRBJ1-4|-|-
CASYGRGSNEKLFF
TGTGCCAGTTACGGCAGGGGATCCAATGAAAAACTGTTTTTT
>17|TRBV18|TRBJ2-5|-|TRBD2
CASSPLLAGGPQETQYF
TGTGCCAGCTCACCACTCTTAGCGGGAGGGCCACAAGAGACCCAGTACTTC
>12|TRBV29-1|TRBJ1-1|-|-
CSVPSLSAEAFF
TGCAGCGTCCCCTCCTTATCAGCTGAAGCTTTCTTT
>14|TRBV6-1|TRBJ1-2|once|-
CASSEWSYAYGYTF
TGTGCCAGCAGTGAATGGTCCTATGCGTATGGCTACACCTTC
>14|TRBV28|TRBJ2-3|-|TRBD2
CASSSGGGPDTQYF
TGTGCCAGCAGTTCCGGGGGGGGCCCCGATACGCAGTATTTT
>15|TRBV5-1|TRBJ2-1|few|TRBD2
CASSFRGGPYNEQFF
TGCGCCAGCAGCTTCCGCGGGGGACCCTACAATGAGCAGTTCTTC
>13|TRBV11-2|TRBJ1-2|-|-
CASSLNRNYGYTF
TGTGCCAGCAGCTTAAACAGAAACTATGGCTACACCTTC
>14|TRBV6-5|TRBJ2-1|-|TRBD2
CASSRGGRYNEQFF
TGTGCCAGCAGTCGGGGGGGCCGGTACAATGAGCAGTTCTTC
>16|TRBV12-5|TRBJ2-1|-|TRBD1
CASGNPQGEAYNEQFF
TGTGCTAGTGGTAACCCACAGGGGGAGGCCTACAATGAGCAGTTCTTC
>15|TRBV6-6|TRBJ2-7|-|TRBD2
CASRPGTSGAYEQYF
TGTGCCAGCAGGCCCGGGACTAGCGGAGCTTACGAGCAGTACTTC
>13|TRBV28|TRBJ1-2|-|-
CASSLQGSNGYTF
TGTGCCAGCAGTTTGCAGGGATCGAATGGCTACACCTTC
>14|TRBV3-1/TRBV3-2|TRBJ2-7|-|-
CASSQGRRSYEQYF
TGTGCCAGCAGCCAAGGACGGAGGTCCTACGAGCAGTACTTC
>13|TRBV19|TRBJ1-1|-|-
CASRVMGGTEAFF
TGTGCCAGTCGTGTGATGGGGGGCACTGAAGCTTTCTTT
>15|TRBV6-5|TRBJ2-2|-|TRBD1
CASRTGTGVSGELFF
TGTGCCAGCAGAACCGGGACAGGGGTGTCCGGGGAGCTGTTTTTT
>15|TRBV18|TRBJ1-2|-|TRBD1
CASSSRDRGFHGYTF
TGTGCCAGCTCATCCCGGGACAGGGGTTTCCATGGCTACACCTTC
>10|TRBV20-1|TRBJ1-1|-|TRBD1
CRTGGTEAFF
TGCAGAACAGGGGGCACTGAAGCTTTCTTT
>15|TRBV29-1|TRBJ2-5|once|TRBD2
CSVLGTSGYQETQYF
TGCAGCGTCCTTGGGACTAGCGGGTACCAAGAGACCCAGTACTTC
>15|TRBV5-4|TRBJ1-3|-|TRBD1
CASSLQGAGGNTIYF
TGTGCCAGCAGCTTACAGGGGGCCGGTGGAAACACCATATATTTT
>13|TRBV7-2|TRBJ1-5|-|-
CASSPNGVEAQHF
TGTGCCAGCAGCCCCAATGGGGTGGAGGCCCAGCATTTT
>15|TRBV25-1|TRBJ1-4|-|-
CASSETGNTNEKLFF
TGTGCCAGCAGTGAAACGGGGAACACTAATGAAAAACTGTTTTTT
>18|TRBV7-2|TRBJ2-1|-|-
CASSLLPILAYSYNEQFF
TGTGCCAGCAGCTTATTGCCTATCCTAGCGTACTCCTACAATGAGCAGTTCTTC
>13|TRBV11-2|TRBJ2-5|-|-
CASSPWGAETQYF
TGTGCCAGCAGCCCCTGGGGAGCAGAGACCCAGTACTTC
>15|TRBV29-1|TRBJ2-2|-|TRBD2
CSVTSGGPHTGELFF
TGCAGCGTTACCTCGGGAGGGCCTCACACCGGGGAGCTGTTTTTT
>15|TRBV10-3|TRBJ1-4|-|-
CASGSGQEDNEKLFF
TGTGCCAGCGGGTCCGGCCAGGAGGATAATGAAAAACTGTTTTTT
>14|TRBV6-6|TRBJ2-5|-|TRBD1
CASSSGQAVETQYF
TGTGCCAGCAGTTCCGGACAGGCAGTAGAGACCCAGTACTTC
>17|TRBV3-1/TRBV3-2|TRBJ1-5|few|-
CASSPYPKTDKASPQHF
TGTGCCAGCAGCCCATACCCGAAGACAGACAAAGCGTCGCCCCAGCATTTT
>15|TRBV7-6|TRBJ1-1|-|-
CASSFSAIKKTEAFF
TGTGCCAGCAGCTTCTCTGCTATAAAGAAGACTGAAGCTTTCTTT
>14|TRBV11-3|TRBJ2-1|few|-
CASSSQPGKGEQFF
TGTGCCAGCAGTTCCCAGCCAGGGAAGGGTGAGCAGTTCTTC
>15|TRBV2|TRBJ1-6|-|-
CASSESTGNISPLHF
TGTGCCAGCAGTGAATCAACAGGGAATATTTCACCCCTCCACTTT
>13|TRBV6-5|TRBJ1-1|few|-
CASRLAENTEAFF
TGTGCCAGCAGATTGGCGGAGAACACTGAAGCTTTCTTT
>13|TRBV7-2|TRBJ2-7|-|-
CASSLGGAGEQYF
TGTGCCAGCAGCTTGGGCGGGGCCGGCGAGCAGTACTTC
>14|TRBV2|TRBJ1-1|-|-
CASRGVERLTEAFF
TGTGCCAGCCGCGGGGTGGAGCGACTCACTGAAGCTTTCTTT
>14|TRBV4-2|TRBJ1-5|-|TRBD1
CASSPDRLAQPQHF
TGTGCCAGCAGCCCGGACAGGCTAGCTCAGCCCCAGCATTTT
>13|TRBV7-3|TRBJ2-7|few|-
CASSFGPRNEQYF
TGTGCCAGCAGCTTTGGGCCTCGCAACGAGCAGTACTTC
>12|TRBV30|TRBJ1-1|few|-
CAWSRVGGGAFF
TGTGCCTGGTCCCGGGTGGGGGGAGGAGCTTTCTTT
>11|TRBV7-2|TRBJ1-1|-|-
CASSLRGLAFF
TGTGCCAGCAGCCTCCGGGGTCTGGCTTTCTTT
>15|TRBV27|TRBJ2-1|-|TRBD2
CASSPGLAGVGEQFF
TGTGCCAGCAGCCCGGGACTAGCGGGAGTCGGTGAGCAGTTCTTC
>16|TRBV19|TRBJ2-3|-|TRBD2
CASSISGTPWTDTQYF
TGTGCCAGTAGTATAAGCGGGACCCCATGGACAGATACGCAGTATTTT
>17|TRBV4-2|TRBJ2-3|-|TRBD1
CASSQGFDRDLADTQYF
TGTGCCAGCAGCCAAGGTTTCGACAGGGATTTGGCAGATACGCAGTATTTT
>15|TRBV5-1|TRBJ1-1|-|TRBD1
CASSPGGFEGTEAFF
TGCGCCAGCAGCCCAGGGGGATTCGAGGGCACTGAAGCTTTCTTT
>15|TRBV19|TRBJ1-5|-|TRBD1
CASSPWDRGFQPQHF
TGTGCCAGTTCCCCTTGGGACAGGGGTTTTCAGCCCCAGCATTTT
>13|TRBV18|TRBJ1-2|once|TRBD1
CASSPTGPAGYTF
TGTGCCAGCTCGCCGACAGGGCCGGCTGGCTACACCTTC
>12|TRBV10-1|TRBJ1-4|-|-
CASSRQGEKLFF
TGCGCCAGCAGTCGGCAGGGGGAAAAACTGTTTTTT
>14|TRBV29-1|TRBJ2-1|-|TRBD2
CSVGGGSHYNEQFF
TGCAGCGTTGGGGGGGGGAGCCACTACAATGAGCAGTTCTTC
>12|TRBV28|TRBJ2-3|-|-
CASRRTTDTQYF
TGTGCCAGCAGGAGAACCACAGATACGCAGTATTTT